Presented here are 15 T cell receptor beta chains from one specimen sequenced in a study of post-analysis software for immune sequencing data (dated by TCRdb to 2015 to 2017). The paper's findings and limits, for the study overall: Four to six TRBV segments, including TRBV5-6, TRBV5-1 and TRBV20-1, were significantly more frequent in patients than controls.

For these receptors, no antigen is known. The library relied on PCR. The sample was run on an Illumina HiSeq 2500. To reduce PCR and sequencing biases, unique molecular identifiers were incorporated into the TCR beta cDNA libraries. TCRdb's own reprocessing of the public reads used fastp at Q25 and MiXCR and kept productive beta chains. Rows with one shared CDR3 protein collapse into an entry with the most common genes and DNA. Across this sample there are roughly 400,000 distinct CDR3 sequences, with more than 30% seen only once. The ten biggest clones cover 7.6% of the sample. The sequenced material came from blood. The receptors originated from a girl aged 2 to 9 with multiple sclerosis.

This clonotype was seen just once. The V and J genes are TRBV20-1 and TRBJ2-1; 10 nucleotides agree with TRBD2. V shed 1 base, J shed 5 bases, and the junction held 5 bases outside the gene matches. This CDR3 has 15 amino acids. Germline-derived CDR1 and CDR2 are DFQATT and SNEGSKA (reference sequence). In DNA, the CDR3 is TGCAGTGCTAGAGTACTAGCGGGATTGGACAATGAGCAGTTCTTC. Its protein is CSARVLAGLDNEQFF.

J is TRBJ2-1 and V is TRBV5-4; 10 nucleotides align to TRBD2. Germline CDR1 and CDR2: SGHNT and YYREEE (reference sequence). The V segment lost 6 bases and the J segment 7 bases; nucleotides outside the gene matches: 10. The CDR3 runs to 15 residues. Here the CDR3 reads CASTPGGLARNEQFF. In DNA, the CDR3 is TGTGCCAGCACCCCGGGGGGACTAGCGAGAAATGAGCAGTTCTTC.

As DNA, the CDR3 is TGTGCCAGCAGTGCGGGCTGGTATCTAGATCAGCCCCAGCATTTT. Residues: CASSAGWYLDQPQHF. The chain combines TRBV6-1 with TRBJ1-5; D remains unclear. Trimming pared 4 bases from V and 5 bases from J, leaving 15 bases between. The CDR3 has 15 amino acids. In germline, CDR1 is MNHNS, CDR2 SASEGT.

The V gene is TRBV29-1, the J gene TRBJ2-5; D is perhaps TRBD2 (5 bases). Germline lookup yields CDR1 SQVTM and CDR2 ANQGSEA. Deletions cut 1 base from V and 3 bases from J, with 12 bases between. The CDR3 is made up of 14 amino acids. In nucleotides, the CDR3 is TGCAGCGTTGAAGTGTCGGGGTGGGAAGAGACCCAGTACTTC. It codes for CSVEVSGWEETQYF. Together with reference TRBV29-1 and TRBJ2-5, the CDR3 gives the full variable domain: SAVISQKPSRDICQRGTSLTIQCQVDSQVTMMFWYRQQPGQSLTLIATANQGSEATYESGFVIDKFPISRPNLTFSTLTVSNMSPEDSSIYLCSVEVSGWEETQYFGPGTRLLVL.

The chain couples TRBV28 to TRBJ2-5; 8 bases are a match to TRBD2. The end of the DNA fits TRBJ2-7 better, so the J call may be wrong. The CDR3 has 17 amino acids. Germline CDR1 is MDHEN and CDR2 is SYDVKM. For the CDR3, the DNA is TGTGCCAGCAGTTTCTCCCGAGGCGGGAGGTCCGACTACGAGCAGTACTTC. Its protein product is CASSFSRGGRSDYEQYF.

The chain recombines TRBV7-8 with TRBJ2-5; TRBD2 aligns across 9 bases. The CDR3 sequence is 16 residues long. Germline values: CDR1 SGHVS, CDR2 FQNEAQ. V was pared by 2 bases and J by 11 bases, with 15 bases of the junction left unmatched. CDR3 sequence reads: CASSLTTSGYYNEQYF. The CDR3 coding sequence is TGTGCCAGCAGCTTAACGACTAGCGGTTACTACAATGAGCAGTACTTC. Full variable domain (remainder filled in from reference TRBV7-8 and TRBJ2-5): GAGVSQSPRYKVAKRGQDVALRCDPISGHVSLFWYQQALGQGPEFLTYFQNEAQLDKSGLPSDRFFAERPEGSVSTLKIQRTQQEDSAVYLCASSLTTSGYYNEQYFGPGTRLLVL.

The CDR3 loop reads CASSVGQGAYEQYF. The CDR3 region has the DNA TGCGCCAGCAGCGTAGGACAGGGGGCCTACGAGCAGTACTTC. V usage is TRBV5-1 and J usage is TRBJ2-7; 10 bases are a match to TRBD1. CDR1 and CDR2 from the germline V gene are SGHRS and YFSETQ. The V segment lost 4 bases and the J segment 2 bases; nucleotides outside the gene matches: 3. The CDR3 contains 14 residues. Drawing the rest from reference TRBV5-1 and TRBJ2-7, the complete variable domain is KAGVTQTPRYLIKTRGQQVTLSCSPISGHRSVSWYQQTPGQGLQFLFEYFSETQRNKGNFPGRFSGRQFSNSRSEMNVSTLELGDSALYLCASSVGQGAYEQYFGPGTRLTVT.

The CDR3 DNA is TGTGCCAGCAGCCCAATAGCGGGAGTGGAGACCCAGTACTTC. Translation: CASSPIAGVETQYF. The chain employs TRBV7-2 and TRBJ2-7; the match to TRBD2 covers 9 bases. The DNA end favors TRBJ2-5, so the J call may be wrong. The germline CDR1 and CDR2 sequences are SGHTA and FQGNSA. The CDR3 length is 14 residues.

This clonotype was detected only a few times. The V gene is TRBV9, the J gene TRBJ2-5; D uncertain. The CDR3 spans 12 residues. Looked up from germline, CDR1 is SGDLS and CDR2 is YYNGEE. Trimming stripped 4 bases from V and 5 bases from J, with 9 bases between. CDR3: CASSSTAETQYF. The CDR3 DNA reads TGTGCCAGCAGCTCGACGGCGGAGACCCAGTACTTC.

The chain employs TRBV3-1 and TRBJ2-5; 13 bases agree with TRBD2. The germline V gene encodes CDR1 LGHDT and CDR2 YNNKEL (reference sequence). This CDR3 spans 19 amino acids. J was trimmed by 4 bases and V by 4 bases; bases with no gene match: 15. CDR3 DNA sequence: TGTGCCAGCAGCCCCTATTCCGGGACTAGCGGGAAACTGCTAGAGACCCAGTACTTC. Protein: CASSPYSGTSGKLLETQYF.

The chain carries TRBV7-8 and TRBJ1-6; D may be TRBD1 (6 bases). This CDR3 spans 14 amino acids. In germline, CDR1 is SGHVS, CDR2 FQNEAQ. Trimming cost V 5 bases and J 4 bases, with 9 bases left between them. The CDR3 loop reads CASSLGTYNSPLHF. Here the CDR3 DNA reads TGTGCCAGCAGCCTCGGGACATATAATTCACCCCTCCACTTT.

The chain combines TRBV7-8 with TRBJ1-1; TRBD1 aligns across 7 bases. The germline gives CDR1 SGHVS, CDR2 FQNEAQ. V was pared by 2 bases and J by 3 bases, with 3 bases of the junction left unmatched. This CDR3 is built from 14 residues. CDR3 DNA: TGTGCCAGCAGCTTACCGGACAGGTACACTGAAGCTTTCTTT. It codes for CASSLPDRYTEAFF. Supplemented by reference TRBV7-8 and TRBJ1-1, the full variable domain reads GAGVSQSPRYKVAKRGQDVALRCDPISGHVSLFWYQQALGQGPEFLTYFQNEAQLDKSGLPSDRFFAERPEGSVSTLKIQRTQQEDSAVYLCASSLPDRYTEAFFGQGTRLTVV.

This clonotype was seen repeatedly, ten times or more. The chain combines TRBV29-1 with TRBJ2-1; 7 bases map to TRBD2. This CDR3 comprises 13 residues. Trimming removed 3 bases from V and 9 bases from J; junction bases left unmatched: 8. The V gene's germline CDR1 is SQVTM and CDR2 ANQGSEA. Here the CDR3 DNA reads TGCAGCGTTGATGAGGGAGGGCCGGCTGAGCAGTTCTTC. It is translated as CSVDEGGPAEQFF.

The sample holds one count of this clonotype. The gene calls are TRBV29-1 and TRBJ1-3; unclear D gene. In germline, CDR1 is SQVTM, CDR2 ANQGSEA. V lost 4 bases and J lost 0, with 7 bases in between. This CDR3 contains 13 residues. The CDR3: CSVARDSGNTIYF. The CDR3 nucleotides are TGCAGCGTTGCTCGAGACTCTGGAAACACCATATATTTT.

This clonotype was observed a few times. The V gene is TRBV4-3, the J gene TRBJ2-1; D remains unclear. The CDR3 is made up of 14 amino acids. Per germline, CDR1 LGHNA and CDR2 YSLEER. The germline V and J ends were trimmed by 1 base and 4 bases, with 8 bases remaining between them. CDR3 nucleotides: TGCGCCAGCAGCCAAGCAGGTCGGTACAATGAGCAGTTCTTC. This gives the protein CASSQAGRYNEQFF.